The rows below give T cell receptor beta chains drawn from one sample of a study of blood T cell repertoires in COVID-19. Generated by immunoSEQ multiplex PCR, the TCRdb table keeps only in-frame clones and is missing some. The repertoire holds fewer than 75,000 clones, with around 87% as singletons. Sequenced input: peripheral blood. The receptors here all came from a man aged 50 to 59 with active COVID-19. The CDR3 runs from the conserved cysteine through the conserved F or W. Fields, in order: CDR3 DNA, CDR3 protein, J gene, clone size, D gene, V gene. D genes are given only for firm matches. Size tells how often a clone was seen (once, few, many) or the class of an expanded clone, and some rows leave it out.

CDR3nt: TGTGCCAGCAGCTTCCAAGGAGCGGAGACCCAGTACTTC
CDR3aa: CASSFQGAETQYF
j_gene: TRBJ2-5
abundance: once
d_gene: -
v_gene: TRBV7-3

CDR3nt: TGTGCCAGCAGTTTTTCTAGCGGGGGGGCAGATACGCAGTATTTT
CDR3aa: CASSFSSGGADTQYF
j_gene: TRBJ2-3
abundance: few
d_gene: TRBD2
v_gene: TRBV6-2/TRBV6-3

CDR3nt: TGTGCCAGCAGCAGGAGGGACAGCTCCTACGAGCAGTACTTC
CDR3aa: CASSRRDSSYEQYF
j_gene: TRBJ2-7
abundance: -
d_gene: -
v_gene: TRBV7-8

CDR3nt: TGTGCCAGCAGCTCTCGCTACGAGCAGTACTTC
CDR3aa: CASSSRYEQYF
j_gene: TRBJ2-7
abundance: -
d_gene: -
v_gene: TRBV7-9

CDR3nt: TGTGCCAGCAGCCGGACAGGAGGGAACTATGGCTACACCTTC
CDR3aa: CASSRTGGNYGYTF
j_gene: TRBJ1-2
abundance: -
d_gene: TRBD1
v_gene: TRBV9

CDR3nt: TGCGCCAGCAGCTTGTCTTCCCATGAGGCGGCTAACTATGGCTACACCTTC
CDR3aa: CASSLSSHEAANYGYTF
j_gene: TRBJ1-2
abundance: -
d_gene: -
v_gene: TRBV5-1

CDR3nt: TGTGCCAGCAGCACCGTTAGCGGTGCGGCCTACAATGAGCAGTTCTTC
CDR3aa: CASSTVSGAAYNEQFF
j_gene: TRBJ2-1
abundance: once
d_gene: -
v_gene: TRBV7-2

CDR3nt: TGTGCCAGCAGTGACAGACTAGCGGGGGGTTTCTACGAGCAGTACTTC
CDR3aa: CASSDRLAGGFYEQYF
j_gene: TRBJ2-7
abundance: -
d_gene: TRBD2
v_gene: TRBV6-1

CDR3nt: TGTGCCAGCAGCCCCAAGGTCGGACAGCCTTATAGCAATCAGCCCCAGCATTTT
CDR3aa: CASSPKVGQPYSNQPQHF
j_gene: TRBJ1-5
abundance: -
d_gene: -
v_gene: TRBV27

CDR3nt: TGTGCCAGCAGACCTTCCAGGGGACGAGACTATGGCTACACCTTC
CDR3aa: CASRPSRGRDYGYTF
j_gene: TRBJ1-2
abundance: -
d_gene: -
v_gene: TRBV2

CDR3nt: TGTGCCAGCAGTTTACTAGCGGAGAGCTACGAGCAGTACTTC
CDR3aa: CASSLLAESYEQYF
j_gene: TRBJ2-7
abundance: few
d_gene: TRBD2
v_gene: TRBV28

CDR3nt: TGCGCCAGCAGCTTGAAGACTAGCGGAGCCTACAATGAGCAGTTCTTC
CDR3aa: CASSLKTSGAYNEQFF
j_gene: TRBJ2-1
abundance: -
d_gene: TRBD2
v_gene: TRBV5-1

CDR3nt: TGTGCCAGCAGCCCACTGACAGGAACCATGAACACCGGGGAGCTGTTTTTT
CDR3aa: CASSPLTGTMNTGELFF
j_gene: TRBJ2-2
abundance: -
d_gene: -
v_gene: TRBV7-3

CDR3nt: TGCGCCAGCAGCCAAGATATTCAGGGTAGCTACGAGCAGTACTTC
CDR3aa: CASSQDIQGSYEQYF
j_gene: TRBJ2-7
abundance: -
d_gene: -
v_gene: TRBV4-3

CDR3nt: TGTGCCAGCAGGCCGGGACTAGGACCAGTTGAGCAGTTCTTC
CDR3aa: CASRPGLGPVEQFF
j_gene: TRBJ2-1
abundance: -
d_gene: TRBD2
v_gene: TRBV28

CDR3nt: TGCGCCAGCAGCTTGAGTCCTAGCGGCACCGGGGAGCTGTTTTTT
CDR3aa: CASSLSPSGTGELFF
j_gene: TRBJ2-2
abundance: -
d_gene: TRBD2
v_gene: TRBV5-1

CDR3nt: TGTGCCAGCAGCTGGTCGGGGACAGGGCACTATGGCTACACCTTC
CDR3aa: CASSWSGTGHYGYTF
j_gene: TRBJ1-2
abundance: -
d_gene: TRBD1
v_gene: TRBV5-6

CDR3nt: TGTGCCAGCAGCTTCTCGCGGGGGGGCAATGAGCAGTTCTTC
CDR3aa: CASSFSRGGNEQFF
j_gene: TRBJ2-1
abundance: -
d_gene: TRBD2
v_gene: TRBV7-3

CDR3nt: TGTGCCAGCTCGGGACTCTCGGGCACTGAAGCTTTCTTT
CDR3aa: CASSGLSGTEAFF
j_gene: TRBJ1-1
abundance: -
d_gene: -
v_gene: TRBV3-1/TRBV3-2

CDR3nt: TGTGCCAGCAACCCGGGGGGACAGGCCAAATCTGGCACTGAAGCTTTCTTT
CDR3aa: CASNPGGQAKSGTEAFF
j_gene: TRBJ1-1
abundance: -
d_gene: TRBD1
v_gene: TRBV28

CDR3nt: TGTGCCAGCAGTTGGGACAGGGTGGATACGCAGTATTTT
CDR3aa: CASSWDRVDTQYF
j_gene: TRBJ2-3
abundance: -
d_gene: TRBD1
v_gene: TRBV7-3

CDR3nt: TGTGCCAGCAGTGCCGGAGGACGGATCTCCTACAATGAGCAGTTCTTC
CDR3aa: CASSAGGRISYNEQFF
j_gene: TRBJ2-1
abundance: -
d_gene: -
v_gene: TRBV28

CDR3nt: TGTGCCAGCAGCGAACAGGGGGTACCTTCACCCCTCCACTTT
CDR3aa: CASSEQGVPSPLHF
j_gene: TRBJ1-6
abundance: -
d_gene: TRBD1
v_gene: TRBV9

CDR3nt: TGCAGCGTGTACGGGGGGACAGGGAACGAGCAGTACTTC
CDR3aa: CSVYGGTGNEQYF
j_gene: TRBJ2-7
abundance: -
d_gene: TRBD1
v_gene: TRBV29-1

CDR3nt: TGTGCCAGCAGCTTAGAGGGGCTAAGCATTCAGTACTTC
CDR3aa: CASSLEGLSIQYF
j_gene: TRBJ2-4
abundance: -
d_gene: -
v_gene: TRBV7-9

CDR3nt: TGTGCCAGCAGCTCTAACTCGGACAGGCAAGAGACCCAGTACTTC
CDR3aa: CASSSNSDRQETQYF
j_gene: TRBJ2-5
abundance: once
d_gene: TRBD1
v_gene: TRBV5-5

CDR3nt: TGTGCCAGTACCTCCCAGGCTAGCGGGAGCACCGGGGAGCTGTTTTTT
CDR3aa: CASTSQASGSTGELFF
j_gene: TRBJ2-2
abundance: -
d_gene: TRBD2
v_gene: TRBV19

CDR3nt: TGCGCCAGCAGCCCGACAGGCTCTGGGGCCAACGTCCTGACTTTC
CDR3aa: CASSPTGSGANVLTF
j_gene: TRBJ2-6
abundance: -
d_gene: -
v_gene: TRBV5-1

CDR3nt: TGTGCTAGTGGCTTGGGACTAGCGGGGAAAGAGACCCAGTACTTC
CDR3aa: CASGLGLAGKETQYF
j_gene: TRBJ2-5
abundance: -
d_gene: TRBD2
v_gene: TRBV12-5

CDR3nt: TGTGCCAGTAGTGACAGGGTCGTTTCACCCCTCCACTTT
CDR3aa: CASSDRVVSPLHF
j_gene: TRBJ1-6
abundance: -
d_gene: TRBD1
v_gene: TRBV19

CDR3nt: TGTGCCAGCAGCCCACGTGGCGGGGAGGGAACCCAGTACTTC
CDR3aa: CASSPRGGEGTQYF
j_gene: TRBJ2-5
abundance: -
d_gene: TRBD2
v_gene: TRBV7-9

CDR3nt: TGTGCCAGCAGCCCCCAAGGCGGGAGTGGCAATGAGCAGTTCTTC
CDR3aa: CASSPQGGSGNEQFF
j_gene: TRBJ2-1
abundance: -
d_gene: TRBD2
v_gene: TRBV7-9

CDR3nt: TGTGCCAGCAGCATCCCCAACTACAATGAGCAGTTCTTC
CDR3aa: CASSIPNYNEQFF
j_gene: TRBJ2-1
abundance: -
d_gene: -
v_gene: TRBV7-2

CDR3nt: TGTGCCAGCAGCTTAGGGGGCGGCAGGGCGAACACTGAAGCTTTCTTT
CDR3aa: CASSLGGGRANTEAFF
j_gene: TRBJ1-1
abundance: -
d_gene: -
v_gene: TRBV7-9

CDR3nt: TGTGCCAGCAGTCCTGGGTGGGAGGGGCAATCCTACGAGCAGTACTTC
CDR3aa: CASSPGWEGQSYEQYF
j_gene: TRBJ2-7
abundance: -
d_gene: TRBD2
v_gene: TRBV27

CDR3nt: TGTGCCTTAGGGAGGGATTCATACGAGCAGTACTTC
CDR3aa: CALGRDSYEQYF
j_gene: TRBJ2-7
abundance: -
d_gene: TRBD2
v_gene: TRBV5-4

CDR3nt: TGCAGCGTTGCATGGGTAGGGGCCACTGAAGCTTTCTTT
CDR3aa: CSVAWVGATEAFF
j_gene: TRBJ1-1
abundance: -
d_gene: -
v_gene: TRBV29-1

CDR3nt: TGCGCCAGCAGCTTTGTCAGGGAATCCTACGAGCAGTACTTC
CDR3aa: CASSFVRESYEQYF
j_gene: TRBJ2-7
abundance: -
d_gene: -
v_gene: TRBV5-1

CDR3nt: TGTGCCAGCAGTTACTCCAGCGGGACACACTCCTACGAGCAGTACTTC
CDR3aa: CASSYSSGTHSYEQYF
j_gene: TRBJ2-7
abundance: -
d_gene: -
v_gene: TRBV6-6

CDR3nt: TGCGCCAGCAGCTTGGGGACTGGAGCTAACGAGCAGTACTTC
CDR3aa: CASSLGTGANEQYF
j_gene: TRBJ2-7
abundance: -
d_gene: -
v_gene: TRBV5-1

CDR3nt: TGCGCCAGCAGCTCGGTCGGCAGGGCTGGAAACACCATATATTTT
CDR3aa: CASSSVGRAGNTIYF
j_gene: TRBJ1-3
abundance: -
d_gene: -
v_gene: TRBV5-1

CDR3nt: TGTGCCAGCAGTGGGAGCTCTGGGGCCAACGTCCTGACTTTC
CDR3aa: CASSGSSGANVLTF
j_gene: TRBJ2-6
abundance: -
d_gene: -
v_gene: TRBV2

CDR3nt: TGTGCCAGTAGTTTGTCCAGGGGGCCCTACGAGCAGTACTTC
CDR3aa: CASSLSRGPYEQYF
j_gene: TRBJ2-7
abundance: -
d_gene: TRBD1
v_gene: TRBV19

CDR3nt: TGTGCCAGCAGCCGGGACAGCTATGGCTACACCTTC
CDR3aa: CASSRDSYGYTF
j_gene: TRBJ1-2
abundance: -
d_gene: TRBD1
v_gene: TRBV2

CDR3nt: TGTGCCAGCTCACCACAGCTCGACAGCTCTAATGAAAAACTGTTTTTT
CDR3aa: CASSPQLDSSNEKLFF
j_gene: TRBJ1-4
abundance: once
d_gene: -
v_gene: TRBV18

CDR3nt: TGCAGTGCTAGTAAACAGGGGGTCCTTTTTGGCTACACCTTC
CDR3aa: CSASKQGVLFGYTF
j_gene: TRBJ1-2
abundance: -
d_gene: TRBD1
v_gene: TRBV20-1

CDR3nt: TGTGCCAGCAGTGAACAGGGTGTAATGAACACTGAAGCTTTCTTT
CDR3aa: CASSEQGVMNTEAFF
j_gene: TRBJ1-1
abundance: -
d_gene: -
v_gene: TRBV6-1

CDR3nt: TGTGCCAGCAGCTCCTCCGGGGGACAGGGAAAGTACGAGCAGTACTTC
CDR3aa: CASSSSGGQGKYEQYF
j_gene: TRBJ2-7
abundance: -
d_gene: TRBD1
v_gene: TRBV7-2

CDR3nt: TGTGCCAGCAGCTTAATGGGCAATCTTGGGGCCAACGTCCTGACTTTC
CDR3aa: CASSLMGNLGANVLTF
j_gene: TRBJ2-6
abundance: once
d_gene: -
v_gene: TRBV7-9

CDR3nt: TGTGCCAGCAGAAACGCGGGGGGCTCCTACAATGAGCAGTTCTTC
CDR3aa: CASRNAGGSYNEQFF
j_gene: TRBJ2-1
abundance: -
d_gene: TRBD2
v_gene: TRBV7-2

CDR3nt: TGTGCCAGCAGCCGGGGGACTAGTCAAGGAACCGGGGAGCTGTTTTTT
CDR3aa: CASSRGTSQGTGELFF
j_gene: TRBJ2-2
abundance: once
d_gene: TRBD2
v_gene: TRBV7-2

CDR3nt: TGTGCCAGCAGCGCGGGAGGGCAGACCCAGTACTTC
CDR3aa: CASSAGGQTQYF
j_gene: TRBJ2-5
abundance: -
d_gene: TRBD2
v_gene: TRBV7-2

CDR3nt: TGTGCCAGCAGTTCCGGACTCCGGTCCTACGAGCAGTACTTC
CDR3aa: CASSSGLRSYEQYF
j_gene: TRBJ2-7
abundance: -
d_gene: -
v_gene: TRBV6-5

CDR3nt: TGTGCCAGCAGTCGCGAGGGATACGAGCAGTACTTC
CDR3aa: CASSREGYEQYF
j_gene: TRBJ2-7
abundance: -
d_gene: -
v_gene: TRBV6-5

CDR3nt: TGTGCCAGCAGTTACACAGGACAAAGCTGGCAGACCCAGTACTTC
CDR3aa: CASSYTGQSWQTQYF
j_gene: TRBJ2-5
abundance: -
d_gene: -
v_gene: TRBV6-2/TRBV6-3

CDR3nt: TGTGCCAGTAGTATAACCAACAGGGGCGCCCGGGAAAAACTGTTTTTT
CDR3aa: CASSITNRGAREKLFF
j_gene: TRBJ1-4
abundance: -
d_gene: TRBD1
v_gene: TRBV19

CDR3nt: TGCGCCAGCAGCTTGAGAGACACGCTATCCACCGGGGAGCTGTTTTTT
CDR3aa: CASSLRDTLSTGELFF
j_gene: TRBJ2-2
abundance: -
d_gene: -
v_gene: TRBV5-1

CDR3nt: TGTGCCAGCAGCTTAGCGACAGCCGACACCTACGAGCAGTACTTC
CDR3aa: CASSLATADTYEQYF
j_gene: TRBJ2-7
abundance: few
d_gene: -
v_gene: TRBV7-9

CDR3nt: TGTGCCAGCAGCACTAGCACAGATACGCAGTATTTT
CDR3aa: CASSTSTDTQYF
j_gene: TRBJ2-3
abundance: -
d_gene: -
v_gene: TRBV5-4